This T cell receptor beta chain was identified in a study of vaccination and CD4 T cells after COVID-19. Across the whole study: Stimulation of cells relied on overlapping spike peptides derived from SARS-CoV-2, HCoV-NL63, HCoV-OC43 and HCoV-229E.

Described treatment: roughly 10-day PBMC culture with coronavirus spike peptide pools or control peptides (ViraFEST assay). Investigators obtained the unexposed donor's CD4+ T cells before the COVID-19 pandemic (2011-2018). TCR sequencing followed the expansion of antigen-specific T cells with peptide pools in ViraFEST. The authors replaced half the medium with fresh IL-2 medium on days 3 and 7. General observations from the study: Detection of a median roughly 83% of reactive clones in convalescent patients was confined to the period after vaccination.

Of note for this clonotype: No antigen is known for it.

Once obtained from cultured CD4+ T cells, the DNA was sequenced using the Oncomine TCR Beta short-read assay. In this case, cultured CD4+ T cells provided the extracted genomic DNA. TCRdb ran MiXCR on the PCR reads and lists one entry per CDR3 protein. The sample lists 8,500 to 9,500 distinct CDR3 sequences; approximately 40% were seen once. Trimming cost V 3 bases and J 9 bases; bases outside gene matches: 9. There are 13 residues in the CDR3. In germline, CDR1 is DFQATT, CDR2 SNEGSKA (reference sequence). The sequence was obtained from a human donor in good health. The sample was CD4+ T cells from blood, cultured in vitro. J is TRBJ1-1 and V is TRBV20-1; 8 nucleotides align to TRBD1. Written as DNA, the CDR3 is TGCAGTGCTAGGAAGGGACAGGCCCCTCAAGCTTTCTTT. It codes for CSARKGQAPQAFF.